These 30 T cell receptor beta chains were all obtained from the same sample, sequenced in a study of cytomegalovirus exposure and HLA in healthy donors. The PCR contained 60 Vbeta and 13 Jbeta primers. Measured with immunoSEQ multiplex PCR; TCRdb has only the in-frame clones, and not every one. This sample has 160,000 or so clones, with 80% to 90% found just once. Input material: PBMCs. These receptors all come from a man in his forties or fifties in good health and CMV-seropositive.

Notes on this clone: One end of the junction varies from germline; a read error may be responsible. The CDR3 reads CATSRGGDLSPLHF. In DNA form, the CDR3 reads TGCGCCACCAGCAGAGGCGGGGACCTTTCACCCCTCCACTTT. The chain is built from TRBV15 and TRBJ1-6, with a tentative D call TRBD1 (5 bases). Germline assignment: CDR1 LNHNV and CDR2 YYDKDF (reference sequence). There are 14 residues in the CDR3.

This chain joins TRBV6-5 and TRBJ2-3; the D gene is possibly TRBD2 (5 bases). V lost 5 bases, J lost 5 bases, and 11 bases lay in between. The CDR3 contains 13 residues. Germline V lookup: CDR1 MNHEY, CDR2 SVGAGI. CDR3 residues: CASSRSGVDTQYF. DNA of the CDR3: TGTGCCAGCAGTCGCTCCGGGGTAGATACGCAGTATTTT.

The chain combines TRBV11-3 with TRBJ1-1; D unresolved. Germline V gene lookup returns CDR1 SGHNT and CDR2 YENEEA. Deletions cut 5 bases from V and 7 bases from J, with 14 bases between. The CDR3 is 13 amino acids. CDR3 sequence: CASSQTYSGEAFF. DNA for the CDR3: TGTGCCAGCAGCCAAACATATAGCGGTGAAGCTTTCTTT.

This chain's CDR3 is CAWSLAGGAGELFF. CDR3 coding DNA: TGTGCCTGGAGTTTGGCAGGGGGTGCCGGGGAGCTGTTTTTT. The chain carries TRBV30 and TRBJ2-2, with 7 bases lining up with TRBD1. The CDR3 covers 14 residues. V lost 2 bases to trimming and J lost 6 bases; unmatched junction nucleotides: 6. The germline CDR1 and CDR2 sequences are GTSNPN and SVGIG (reference sequence).

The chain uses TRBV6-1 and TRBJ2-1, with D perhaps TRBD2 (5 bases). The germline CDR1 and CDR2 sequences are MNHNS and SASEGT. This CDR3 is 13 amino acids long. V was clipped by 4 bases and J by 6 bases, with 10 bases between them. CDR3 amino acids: CASSGGWFNEQFF. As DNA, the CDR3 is TGTGCCAGCAGTGGAGGGTGGTTCAATGAGCAGTTCTTC.

CDR3 residues: CASSEGQANTEAFF. In nucleotides, the CDR3 is TGTGCCAGCAGTGAAGGACAGGCGAACACTGAAGCTTTCTTT. The chain links TRBV2 to TRBJ1-1; possibly TRBD1 for D (6 bases). The CDR3 sequence is 14 residues long. Germline-derived CDR1 and CDR2 are SNHLY and FYNNEI. Between the trimmed V and J ends, which lost 1 base and 1 base, there was a span of 7 bases.

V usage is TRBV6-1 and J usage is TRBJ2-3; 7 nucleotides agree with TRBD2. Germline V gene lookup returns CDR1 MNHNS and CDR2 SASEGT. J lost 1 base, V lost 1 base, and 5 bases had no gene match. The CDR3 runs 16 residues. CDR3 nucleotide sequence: TGTGCCAGCAGTGAAGGAGCGGGATGGGGCACAGATACGCAGTATTTT. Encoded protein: CASSEGAGWGTDTQYF.

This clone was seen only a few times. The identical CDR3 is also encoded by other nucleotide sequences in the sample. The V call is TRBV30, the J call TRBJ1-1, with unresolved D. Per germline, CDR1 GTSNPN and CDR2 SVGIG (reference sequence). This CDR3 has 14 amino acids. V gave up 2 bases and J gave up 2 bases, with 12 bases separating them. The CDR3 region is CAWSRNRRNTEAFF. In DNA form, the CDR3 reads TGTGCCTGGAGTCGTAATCGGAGAAACACTGAAGCTTTCTTT.

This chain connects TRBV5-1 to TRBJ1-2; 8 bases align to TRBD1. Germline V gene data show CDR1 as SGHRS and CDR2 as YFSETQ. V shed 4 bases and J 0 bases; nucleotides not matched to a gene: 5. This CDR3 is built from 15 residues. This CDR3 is CASSAGTGANYGYTF. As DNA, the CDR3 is TGCGCCAGCAGCGCGGGGACAGGAGCTAACTATGGCTACACCTTC.

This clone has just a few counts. The CDR3 DNA reads as TGTGCCAGCAGCACTACAGGGGGTGCCACTGAAGCTTTCTTT. Translating gives CASSTTGGATEAFF. The chain links TRBV11-3 to TRBJ1-1; 8 nucleotides agree with TRBD1. Germline V CDR1 and CDR2: SGHNT, YENEEA. This CDR3 region has 14 residues. The V and J ends lost 5 bases and 4 bases, in that order; junction bases with no gene match: 6.

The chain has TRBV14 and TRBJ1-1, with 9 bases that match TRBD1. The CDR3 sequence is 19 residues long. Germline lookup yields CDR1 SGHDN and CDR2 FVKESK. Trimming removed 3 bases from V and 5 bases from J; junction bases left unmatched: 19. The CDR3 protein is CASSHPGGQGTSRVTEAFF. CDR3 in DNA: TGTGCCAGCAGCCATCCTGGCGGACAGGGGACGTCTAGGGTTACTGAAGCTTTCTTT.

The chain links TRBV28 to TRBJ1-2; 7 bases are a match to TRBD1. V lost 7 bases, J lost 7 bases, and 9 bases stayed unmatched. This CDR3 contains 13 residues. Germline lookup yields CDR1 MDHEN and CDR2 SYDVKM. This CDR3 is CASTLLTGSGYTF. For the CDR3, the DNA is TGTGCCAGCACCTTACTGACAGGGTCTGGCTACACCTTC.

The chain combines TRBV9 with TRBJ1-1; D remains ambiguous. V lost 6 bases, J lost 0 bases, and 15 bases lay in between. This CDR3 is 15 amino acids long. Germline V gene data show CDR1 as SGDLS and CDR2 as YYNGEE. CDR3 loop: CASTPFEDMNTEAFF. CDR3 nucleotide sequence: TGTGCCAGCACTCCTTTTGAAGACATGAACACTGAAGCTTTCTTT.

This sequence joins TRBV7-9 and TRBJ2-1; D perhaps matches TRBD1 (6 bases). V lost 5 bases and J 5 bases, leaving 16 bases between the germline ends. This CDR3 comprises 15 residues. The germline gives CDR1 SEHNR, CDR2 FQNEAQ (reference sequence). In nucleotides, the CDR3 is TGTGCCAGCAGCCCTGCCGGGACACGAAACAATGAGCAGTTCTTC. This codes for CASSPAGTRNNEQFF.

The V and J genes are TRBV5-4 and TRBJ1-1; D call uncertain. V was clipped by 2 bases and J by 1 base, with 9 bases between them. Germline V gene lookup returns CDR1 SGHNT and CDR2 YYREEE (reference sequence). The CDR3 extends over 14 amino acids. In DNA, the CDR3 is TGTGCCAGCAGCTTTTCCCGACAGAACACTGAAGCTTTCTTT. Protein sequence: CASSFSRQNTEAFF. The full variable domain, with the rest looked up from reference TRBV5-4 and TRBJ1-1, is ETGVTQSPTHLIKTRGQQVTLRCSSQSGHNTVSWYQQALGQGPQFIFQYYREEENGRGNFPPRFSGLQFPNYSSELNVNALELDDSALYLCASSFSRQNTEAFFGQGTRLTVV.

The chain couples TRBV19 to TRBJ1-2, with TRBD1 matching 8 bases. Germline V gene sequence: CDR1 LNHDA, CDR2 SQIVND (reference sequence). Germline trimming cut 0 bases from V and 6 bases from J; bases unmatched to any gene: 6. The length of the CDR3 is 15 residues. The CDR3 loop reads CASSIDPDRVNGYTF. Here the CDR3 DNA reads TGTGCCAGTAGTATAGATCCGGACAGGGTGAATGGCTACACCTTC.

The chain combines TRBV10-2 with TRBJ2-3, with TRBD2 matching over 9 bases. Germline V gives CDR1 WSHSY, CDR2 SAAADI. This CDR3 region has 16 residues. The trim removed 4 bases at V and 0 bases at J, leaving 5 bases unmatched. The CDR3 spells CASSALSGGSTDTQYF. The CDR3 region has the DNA TGCGCCAGCAGTGCCCTGAGCGGGGGGAGCACAGATACGCAGTATTTT.

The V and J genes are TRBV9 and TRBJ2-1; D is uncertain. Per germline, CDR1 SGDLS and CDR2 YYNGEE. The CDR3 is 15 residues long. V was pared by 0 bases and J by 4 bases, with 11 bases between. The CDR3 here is CASSVVQALYNEQFF. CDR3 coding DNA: TGTGCCAGCAGCGTAGTGCAGGCTCTGTACAATGAGCAGTTCTTC.

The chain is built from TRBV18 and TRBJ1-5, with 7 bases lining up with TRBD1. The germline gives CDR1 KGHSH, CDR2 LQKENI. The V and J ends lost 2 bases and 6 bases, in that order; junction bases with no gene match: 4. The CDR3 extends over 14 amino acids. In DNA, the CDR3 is TGTGCCAGCTCACCAGACAGGGCTGGTCAGCCCCAGCATTTT. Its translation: CASSPDRAGQPQHF.

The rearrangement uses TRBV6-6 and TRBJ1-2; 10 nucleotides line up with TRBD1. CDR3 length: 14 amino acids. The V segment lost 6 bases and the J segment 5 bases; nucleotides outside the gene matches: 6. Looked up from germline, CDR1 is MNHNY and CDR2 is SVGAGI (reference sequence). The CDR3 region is CASSGQGDGYGYTF. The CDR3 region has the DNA TGTGCCAGCAGCGGACAGGGGGATGGGTATGGCTACACCTTC.

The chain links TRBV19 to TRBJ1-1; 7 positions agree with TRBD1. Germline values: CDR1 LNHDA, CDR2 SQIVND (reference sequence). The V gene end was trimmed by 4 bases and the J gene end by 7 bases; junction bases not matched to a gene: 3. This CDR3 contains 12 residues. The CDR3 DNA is TGTGCCAGTAGTAGGAGACAGGGTGAAGCTTTCTTT. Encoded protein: CASSRRQGEAFF.

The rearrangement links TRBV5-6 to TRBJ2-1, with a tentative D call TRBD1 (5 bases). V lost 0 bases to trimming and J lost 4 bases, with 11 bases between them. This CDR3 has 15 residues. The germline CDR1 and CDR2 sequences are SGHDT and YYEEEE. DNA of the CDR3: TGTGCCAGCAGCTTGGACAGGTCCCATTACAATGAGCAGTTCTTC. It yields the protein CASSLDRSHYNEQFF.

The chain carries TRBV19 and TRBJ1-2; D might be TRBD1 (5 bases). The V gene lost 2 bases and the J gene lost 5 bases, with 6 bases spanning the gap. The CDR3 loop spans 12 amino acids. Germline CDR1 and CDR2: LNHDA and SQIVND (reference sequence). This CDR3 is CASSIQGYGYTF. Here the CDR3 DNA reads TGTGCCAGTAGTATACAGGGATATGGCTACACCTTC.

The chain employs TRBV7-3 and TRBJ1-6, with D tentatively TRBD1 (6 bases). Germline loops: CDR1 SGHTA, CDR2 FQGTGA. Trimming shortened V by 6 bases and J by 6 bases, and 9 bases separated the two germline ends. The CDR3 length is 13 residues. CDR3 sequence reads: CASSPDSNSPLHF. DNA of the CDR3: TGTGCCAGCAGTCCGGACAGTAATTCACCCCTCCACTTT.

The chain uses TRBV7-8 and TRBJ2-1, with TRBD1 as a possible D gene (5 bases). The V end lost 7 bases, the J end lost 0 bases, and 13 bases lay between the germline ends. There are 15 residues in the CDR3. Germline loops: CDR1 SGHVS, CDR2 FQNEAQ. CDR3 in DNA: TGTGCCAGCATTCCGCAGGGAAGCTCCTACAATGAGCAGTTCTTC. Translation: CASIPQGSSYNEQFF. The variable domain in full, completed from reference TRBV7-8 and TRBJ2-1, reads GAGVSQSPRYKVAKRGQDVALRCDPISGHVSLFWYQQALGQGPEFLTYFQNEAQLDKSGLPSDRFFAERPEGSVSTLKIQRTQQEDSAVYLCASIPQGSSYNEQFFGPGTRLTVL.

Written as DNA, the CDR3 is TGTGCCACCCTCCCGACAGGGGGCATTCAGCCCCAGCATTTT. It is translated as CATLPTGGIQPQHF. This sequence joins TRBV19 and TRBJ1-5, with 10 nucleotides matching TRBD1. The CDR3 totals 14 residues. Germline loops: CDR1 LNHDA, CDR2 SQIVND (reference sequence). V was pared by 10 bases and J by 6 bases, with 9 bases of the junction left unmatched.

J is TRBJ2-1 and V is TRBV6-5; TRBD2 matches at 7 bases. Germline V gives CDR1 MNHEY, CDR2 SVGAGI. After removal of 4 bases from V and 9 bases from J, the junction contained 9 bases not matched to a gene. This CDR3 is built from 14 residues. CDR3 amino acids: CASSLGRESGEQFF. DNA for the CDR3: TGTGCCAGCAGTTTAGGGCGGGAGAGTGGTGAGCAGTTCTTC.

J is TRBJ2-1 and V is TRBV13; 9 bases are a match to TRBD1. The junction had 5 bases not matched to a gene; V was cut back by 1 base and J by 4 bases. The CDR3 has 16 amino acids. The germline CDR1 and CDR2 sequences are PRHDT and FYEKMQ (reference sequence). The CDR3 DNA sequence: TGTGCCAGCAGCTTAGCCCCGGGACAGGGTTACAATGAGCAGTTCTTC. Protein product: CASSLAPGQGYNEQFF.

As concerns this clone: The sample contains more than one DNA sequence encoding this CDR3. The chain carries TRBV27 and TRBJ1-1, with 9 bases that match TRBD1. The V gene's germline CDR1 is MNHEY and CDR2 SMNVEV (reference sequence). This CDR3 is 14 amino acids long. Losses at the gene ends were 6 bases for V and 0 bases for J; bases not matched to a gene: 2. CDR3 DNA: TGTGCCAGCAGGGACAGGGGCATGAACACTGAAGCTTTCTTT. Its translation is CASRDRGMNTEAFF.

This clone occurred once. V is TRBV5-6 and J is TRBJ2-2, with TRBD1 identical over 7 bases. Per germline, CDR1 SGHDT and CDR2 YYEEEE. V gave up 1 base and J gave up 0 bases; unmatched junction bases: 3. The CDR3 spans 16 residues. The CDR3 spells CASSLFGQANTGELFF. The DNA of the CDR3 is TGTGCCAGCAGCTTGTTTGGACAGGCGAACACCGGGGAGCTGTTTTTT.